Listed below are T cell receptor beta chains from one sample, sequenced in a study of T cell changes during pregnancy in multiple sclerosis. Sequencing was performed with immunoSEQ multiplex PCR; in TCRdb, only in-frame clones are kept and a portion is missing. The data hold some 80,000 clones, with around 90% observed a single time. This specimen was peripheral blood, taken in the first trimester of pregnancy. These TCRs come from a female donor in good health, enrolled as a control in a pregnancy study. Each CDR3 is given with its conserved first and last residue. Fields, in order: CDR3 protein, CDR3 DNA, D gene, J gene, clone size, V gene. The D gene is left open where the match is weak. Expanded clones are given a class, and other clones once, few, many or no size at all.

CASSEALLTVNNEQFF TGTGCCAGCAGTGAAGCGCTTTTGACAGTGAACAATGAGCAGTTCTTC . TRBJ2-1 . TRBV6-1
CASSLEPSGGHVDTQYF TGTGCCAGCAGCTTAGAGCCTAGCGGGGGGCATGTAGATACGCAGTATTTT TRBD2 TRBJ2-3 . TRBV7-2
CASSPRTGGKYEQYF TGTGCCAGCAGCCCACGGACAGGGGGGAAATACGAGCAGTACTTC TRBD1 TRBJ2-7 . TRBV7-2
CASSLRQASYNSPLHF TGTGCCAGCTCACTACGACAGGCCTCCTATAATTCACCCCTCCACTTT . TRBJ1-6 . TRBV18
CASRYFLARVTEAFF TGTGCCAGCAGGTATTTCTTGGCGAGGGTGACTGAAGCTTTCTTT . TRBJ1-1 . TRBV5-8
CASSPLNTEAFF TGTGCCAGCAGCCCACTTAACACTGAAGCTTTCTTT . TRBJ1-1 . TRBV7-2
CSVGQGGTEAFF TGCAGCGTTGGACAGGGGGGCACTGAAGCTTTCTTT TRBD1 TRBJ1-1 . TRBV29-1
CASSPTGGPSYEQYF TGTGCCAGCTCCCCGACAGGGGGACCTTCCTACGAGCAGTACTTC TRBD1 TRBJ2-7 . TRBV18
CAWTSAAGRGSPLHF TGTGCCTGGACGAGCGCGGCGGGGAGGGGTTCACCCCTCCACTTT . TRBJ1-6 . TRBV30
CASSVDRGDGYTF TGTGCCAGCAGCGTGGACAGGGGGGACGGCTACACCTTC TRBD1 TRBJ1-2 few TRBV11-2
CASSLSHYNYGYTF TGTGCCAGCAGTTTATCCCACTATAACTATGGCTACACCTTC . TRBJ1-2 . TRBV28
CASSLERNTEAFF TGTGCCAGCAGCTTAGAGAGAAACACTGAAGCTTTCTTT . TRBJ1-1 . TRBV11-2
CASSSRGGANGYTF TGTGCCAGCAGTTCCCGGGGGGGGGCAAATGGCTACACCTTC . TRBJ1-2 . TRBV27
CSVGGVGYGYTF TGCAGCGTTGGGGGGGTAGGTTATGGCTACACCTTC . TRBJ1-2 . TRBV29-1
CASSLSSNQPQHF TGTGCCAGCAGCTTGAGTAGCAATCAGCCCCAGCATTTT . TRBJ1-5 . TRBV7-7
CASSVDFYGYTF TGTGCCAGCAGCGTGGACTTCTATGGCTACACCTTC . TRBJ1-2 . TRBV7-9
CASSSQTGVTEAFF TGTGCCAGCAGTTCCCAGACAGGGGTCACTGAAGCTTTCTTT TRBD1 TRBJ1-1 . TRBV6-5
CASSLSPGGANSPLHF TGTGCCAGCAGTTTATCCCCCGGGGGGGCTAATTCACCCCTCCACTTT . TRBJ1-6 . TRBV28
CASSDLGTGGWKLFF TGTGCCAGCAGTGACCTCGGGACAGGGGGTTGGAAACTGTTTTTT TRBD1 TRBJ1-4 . TRBV6-1
CASSMANTEAFF TGTGCCAGTAGTATGGCGAACACTGAAGCTTTCTTT . TRBJ1-1 . TRBV19
CASSETSSYNSPLHF TGTGCCAGCAGTGAGACTAGCTCCTATAATTCACCCCTCCACTTT . TRBJ1-6 . TRBV6-1
CASSVLDRGGTEAFF TGTGCCAGCAGCGTACTAGATCGGGGAGGCACTGAAGCTTTCTTT . TRBJ1-1 . TRBV9
CASSSVDSSNQPQHF TGTGCCAGTAGTAGCGTTGACAGTAGCAATCAGCCCCAGCATTTT . TRBJ1-5 . TRBV19
CASSETGAGNEQFF TGTGCCAGCAGCGAAACAGGGGCGGGCAATGAGCAGTTCTTC TRBD1 TRBJ2-1 . TRBV9
CASGGQGRTDTQYF TGCGCCAGCGGCGGACAGGGTCGAACAGATACGCAGTATTTT TRBD1 TRBJ2-3 . TRBV5-1
CASTQLAGRTGELFF TGCGCCAGCACTCAACTAGCGGGACGCACCGGGGAGCTGTTTTTT TRBD2 TRBJ2-2 . TRBV10-2
CASTLKAGIYEQYF TGTGCCAGCACTTTAAAAGCGGGGATTTACGAGCAGTACTTC TRBD2 TRBJ2-7 . TRBV6-6
CTSSQDRDTSGEDTQYF TGCACCAGCAGCCAAGATCGGGACACCTCCGGGGAAGATACGCAGTATTTT . TRBJ2-3 . TRBV1
CASSFSRTDNNSPLHF TGCGCCAGCAGCTTTTCCAGGACAGATAATAATTCACCCCTCCACTTT . TRBJ1-6 . TRBV5-1
CASSFNSYGYTF TGTGCCAGCAGCTTTAACAGTTATGGCTACACCTTC . TRBJ1-2 . TRBV7-2
CASSLAAGSRTEAFF TGTGCCAGCAGCTTAGCAGCAGGGTCGAGAACTGAAGCTTTCTTT . TRBJ1-1 . TRBV7-9
CAISEGQGAEKLFF TGTGCCATCAGTGAGGGACAGGGGGCGGAAAAACTGTTTTTT TRBD1 TRBJ1-4 once TRBV10-3
CASLSAGDVGYGYTF TGTGCCAGCCTCTCGGCAGGGGACGTCGGCTATGGCTACACCTTC . TRBJ1-2 . TRBV28
CASSLRTGQVASMNTEAFF TGTGCCAGCAGCTTACGAACAGGCCAAGTTGCGTCCATGAACACTGAAGCTTTCTTT . TRBJ1-1 . TRBV7-9
CASSRGLGQLSGANVLTF TGTGCCAGCAGCCGCGGGCTGGGACAGTTGTCTGGGGCCAACGTCCTGACTTTC TRBD1 TRBJ2-6 . TRBV7-9
CASSPQGGTEQFF TGCGCCAGCAGCCCACAGGGGGGGACGGAGCAGTTCTTC . TRBJ2-1 . TRBV5-1
CASSSLRTSGGAVEQYF TGCGCCAGCAGCTCACTGAGGACTAGCGGGGGGGCGGTTGAGCAGTACTTC TRBD2 TRBJ2-7 . TRBV5-1
CASSPPRLGAETQYF TGTGCCAGCAGCCCCCCCCGGCTGGGGGCAGAGACCCAGTACTTC . TRBJ2-5 once TRBV7-2
CASSAVTGTFTDTQYF TGTGCCAGCAGCGCAGTGACAGGGACGTTCACAGATACGCAGTATTTT TRBD1 TRBJ2-3 . TRBV7-9
CASSLEQGGVDEQFF TGCGCCAGCAGCTTGGAACAGGGAGGGGTGGATGAGCAGTTCTTC . TRBJ2-1 few TRBV5-1
CATSTVINQPQHF TGTGCCACCAGTACGGTAATTAATCAGCCCCAGCATTTT . TRBJ1-5 few TRBV15